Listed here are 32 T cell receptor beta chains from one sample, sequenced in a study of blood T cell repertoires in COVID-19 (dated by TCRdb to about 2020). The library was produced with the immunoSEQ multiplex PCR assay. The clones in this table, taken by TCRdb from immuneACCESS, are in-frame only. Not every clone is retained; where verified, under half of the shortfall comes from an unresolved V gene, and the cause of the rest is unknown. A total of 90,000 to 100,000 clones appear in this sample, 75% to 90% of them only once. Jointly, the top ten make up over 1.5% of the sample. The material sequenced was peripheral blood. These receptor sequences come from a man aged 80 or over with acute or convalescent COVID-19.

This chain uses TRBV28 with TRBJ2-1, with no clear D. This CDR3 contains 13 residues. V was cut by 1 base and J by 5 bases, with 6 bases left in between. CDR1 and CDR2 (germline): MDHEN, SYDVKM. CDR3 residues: CASSLYLHNEQFF. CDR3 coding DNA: TGTGCCAGCAGTTTATATCTCCACAATGAGCAGTTCTTC.

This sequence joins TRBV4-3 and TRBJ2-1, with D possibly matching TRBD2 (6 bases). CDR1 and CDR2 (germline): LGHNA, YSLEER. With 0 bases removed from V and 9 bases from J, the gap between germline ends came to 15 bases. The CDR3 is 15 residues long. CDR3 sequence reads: CASSQETLASGEQFF. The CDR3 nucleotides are TGCGCCAGCAGCCAAGAGACGCTAGCGTCTGGTGAGCAGTTCTTC.

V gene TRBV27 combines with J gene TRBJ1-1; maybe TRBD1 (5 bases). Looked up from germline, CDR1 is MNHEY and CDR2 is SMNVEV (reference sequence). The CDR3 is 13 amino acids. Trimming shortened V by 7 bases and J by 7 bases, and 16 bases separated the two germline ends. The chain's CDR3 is CASISLWGGEAFF. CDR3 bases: TGTGCCAGCATTTCCCTGTGGGGGGGTGAAGCTTTCTTT.

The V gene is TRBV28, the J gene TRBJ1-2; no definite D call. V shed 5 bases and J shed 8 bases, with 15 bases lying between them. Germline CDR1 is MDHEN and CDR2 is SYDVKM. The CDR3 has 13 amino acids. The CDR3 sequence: CASSPPPGWGYTF. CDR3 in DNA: TGTGCCAGCAGTCCCCCCCCAGGCTGGGGCTACACCTTC.

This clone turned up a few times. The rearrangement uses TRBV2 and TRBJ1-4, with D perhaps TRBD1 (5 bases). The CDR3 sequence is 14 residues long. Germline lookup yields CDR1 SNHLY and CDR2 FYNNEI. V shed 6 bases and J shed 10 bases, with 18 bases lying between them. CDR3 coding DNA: TGTGCCAGCAGCCAAGACGGGACTATCGGAAAACTGTTTTTT. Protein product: CASSQDGTIGKLFF. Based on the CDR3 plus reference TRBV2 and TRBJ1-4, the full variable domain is EPEVTQTPSHQVTQMGQEVILRCVPISNHLYFYWYRQILGQKVEFLVSFYNNEISEKSEIFDDQFSVERPDGSNFTLKIRSTKLEDSAMYFCASSQDGTIGKLFFGSGTQLSVL.

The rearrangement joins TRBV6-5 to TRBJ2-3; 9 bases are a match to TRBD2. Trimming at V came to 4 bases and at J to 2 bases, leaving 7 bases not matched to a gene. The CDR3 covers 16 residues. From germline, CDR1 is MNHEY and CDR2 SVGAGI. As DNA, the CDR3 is TGTGCCAGCAGTTCCCTAGCGGGGCTTATCACAGATACGCAGTATTTT. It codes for CASSSLAGLITDTQYF.

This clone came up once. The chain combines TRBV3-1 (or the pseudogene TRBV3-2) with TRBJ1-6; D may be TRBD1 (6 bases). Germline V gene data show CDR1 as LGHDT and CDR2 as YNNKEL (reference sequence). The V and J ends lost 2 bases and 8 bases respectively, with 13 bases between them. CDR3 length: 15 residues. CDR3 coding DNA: TGTGCCAGCAGCCAACGGCAGGGGATTGATTCACCCCTCCACTTT. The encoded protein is CASSQRQGIDSPLHF.

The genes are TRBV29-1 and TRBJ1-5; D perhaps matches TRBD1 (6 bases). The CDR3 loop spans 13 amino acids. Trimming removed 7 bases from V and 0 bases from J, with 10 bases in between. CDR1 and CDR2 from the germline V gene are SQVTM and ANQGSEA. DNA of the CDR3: TGCAGCGGACAGGAAAATAGCAATCAGCCCCAGCATTTT. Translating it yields CSGQENSNQPQHF. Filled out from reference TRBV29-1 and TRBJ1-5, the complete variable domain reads SAVISQKPSRDICQRGTSLTIQCQVDSQVTMMFWYRQQPGQSLTLIATANQGSEATYESGFVIDKFPISRPNLTFSTLTVSNMSPEDSSIYLCSGQENSNQPQHFGDGTRLSIL.

The DNA of the CDR3 is TGCGCCAGCAGCCAAGCTAGCGGTACGACCGGGGAGCTGTTTTTT. Amino acid sequence: CASSQASGTTGELFF. This chain uses TRBV4-3 with TRBJ2-2; 7 bases are shared with TRBD2. Germline values: CDR1 LGHNA, CDR2 YSLEER. V was pared by 1 base and J by 5 bases, with 4 bases of the junction left unmatched. This CDR3 region has 15 residues.

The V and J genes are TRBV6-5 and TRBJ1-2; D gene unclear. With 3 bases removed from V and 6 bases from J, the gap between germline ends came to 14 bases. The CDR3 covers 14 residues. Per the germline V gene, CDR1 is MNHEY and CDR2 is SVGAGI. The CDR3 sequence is CASSYSTAGNGYTF. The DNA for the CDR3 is TGTGCCAGCAGTTATTCGACGGCCGGGAATGGCTACACCTTC.

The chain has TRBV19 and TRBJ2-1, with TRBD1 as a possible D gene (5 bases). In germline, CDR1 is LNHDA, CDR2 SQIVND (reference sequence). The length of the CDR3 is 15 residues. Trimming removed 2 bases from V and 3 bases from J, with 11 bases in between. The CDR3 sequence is CASSISTDSYNEQFF. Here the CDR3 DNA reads TGTGCCAGTAGTATATCAACTGACAGCTACAATGAGCAGTTCTTC.

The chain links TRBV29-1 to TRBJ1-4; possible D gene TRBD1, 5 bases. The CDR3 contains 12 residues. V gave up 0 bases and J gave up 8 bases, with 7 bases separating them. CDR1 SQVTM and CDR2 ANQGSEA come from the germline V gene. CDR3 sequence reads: CSVEDGGEKLFF. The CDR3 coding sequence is TGCAGCGTTGAAGACGGGGGGGAAAAACTGTTTTTT.

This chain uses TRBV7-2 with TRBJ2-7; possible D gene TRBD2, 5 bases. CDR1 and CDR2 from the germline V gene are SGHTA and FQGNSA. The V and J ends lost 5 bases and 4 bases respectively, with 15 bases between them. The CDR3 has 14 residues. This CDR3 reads CASSPASRTYEQYF. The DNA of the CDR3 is TGTGCCAGCAGCCCAGCAAGTCGGACTTACGAGCAGTACTTC.

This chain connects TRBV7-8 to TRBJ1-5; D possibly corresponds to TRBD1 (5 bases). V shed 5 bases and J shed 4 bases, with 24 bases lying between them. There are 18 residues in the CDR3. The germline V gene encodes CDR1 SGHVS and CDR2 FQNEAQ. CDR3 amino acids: CASSLLTGYGAANQPQHF. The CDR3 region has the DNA TGTGCCAGCAGCCTACTTACAGGTTACGGAGCCGCTAATCAGCCCCAGCATTTT.

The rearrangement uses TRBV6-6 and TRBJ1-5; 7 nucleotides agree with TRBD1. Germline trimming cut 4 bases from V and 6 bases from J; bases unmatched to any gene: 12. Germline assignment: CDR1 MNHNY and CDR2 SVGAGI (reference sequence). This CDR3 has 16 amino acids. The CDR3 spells CASSSKYRGTSQPQHF. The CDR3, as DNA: TGTGCCAGCAGTTCGAAGTACAGGGGAACTAGTCAGCCCCAGCATTTT.

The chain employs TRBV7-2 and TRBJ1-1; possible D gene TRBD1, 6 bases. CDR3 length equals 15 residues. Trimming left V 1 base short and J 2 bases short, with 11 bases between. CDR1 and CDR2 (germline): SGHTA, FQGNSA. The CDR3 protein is CASSLGGGGNTEAFF. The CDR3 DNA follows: TGTGCCAGCAGCTTAGGAGGGGGGGGAAACACTGAAGCTTTCTTT.

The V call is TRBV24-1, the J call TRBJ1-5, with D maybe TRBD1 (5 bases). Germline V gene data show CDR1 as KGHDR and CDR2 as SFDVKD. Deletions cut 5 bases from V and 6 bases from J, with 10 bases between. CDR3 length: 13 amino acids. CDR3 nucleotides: TGTGCCACCAGTGGGGGGGTGGCTCAGCCCCAGCATTTT. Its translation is CATSGGVAQPQHF.

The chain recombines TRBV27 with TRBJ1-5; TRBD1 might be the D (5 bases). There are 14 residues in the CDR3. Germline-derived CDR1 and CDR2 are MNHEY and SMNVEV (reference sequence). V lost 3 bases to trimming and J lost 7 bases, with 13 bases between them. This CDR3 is CASSFGGVGQPQHF. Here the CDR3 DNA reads TGTGCCAGCAGTTTCGGGGGGGTAGGGCAGCCCCAGCATTTT.

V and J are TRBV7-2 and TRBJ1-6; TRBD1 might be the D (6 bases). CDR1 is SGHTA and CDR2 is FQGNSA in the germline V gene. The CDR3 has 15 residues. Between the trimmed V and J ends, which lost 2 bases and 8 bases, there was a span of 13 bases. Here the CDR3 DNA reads TGTGCCAGCAGCTTAAGGGGGGGTATTGATTCACCCCTCCACTTT. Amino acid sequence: CASSLRGGIDSPLHF.

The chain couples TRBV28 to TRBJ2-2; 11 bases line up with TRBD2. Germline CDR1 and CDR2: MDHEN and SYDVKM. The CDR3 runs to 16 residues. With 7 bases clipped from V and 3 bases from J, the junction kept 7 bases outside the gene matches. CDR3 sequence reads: CASTHRLAGYTGELFF. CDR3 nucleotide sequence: TGTGCCAGCACCCACCGACTAGCGGGATACACCGGGGAGCTGTTTTTT.

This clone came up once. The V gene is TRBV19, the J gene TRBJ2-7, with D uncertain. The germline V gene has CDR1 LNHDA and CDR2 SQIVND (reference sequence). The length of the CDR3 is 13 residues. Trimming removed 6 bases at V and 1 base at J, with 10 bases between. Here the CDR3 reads CASRSDKSYEQYF. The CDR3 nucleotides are TGTGCCAGTAGGAGTGATAAATCCTACGAGCAGTACTTC. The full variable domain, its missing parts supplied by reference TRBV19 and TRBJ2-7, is DGGITQSPKYLFRKEGQNVTLSCEQNLNHDAMYWYRQDPGQGLRLIYYSQIVNDFQKGDIAEGYSVSREKKESFPLTVTSAQKNPTAFYLCASRSDKSYEQYFGPGTRLTVT.

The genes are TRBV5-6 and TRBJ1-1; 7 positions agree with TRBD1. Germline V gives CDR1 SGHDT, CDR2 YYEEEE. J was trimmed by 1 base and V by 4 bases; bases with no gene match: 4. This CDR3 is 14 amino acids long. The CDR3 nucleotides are TGTGCCAGCAGCCAGGGACAGCGGAACACTGAAGCTTTCTTT. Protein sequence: CASSQGQRNTEAFF.

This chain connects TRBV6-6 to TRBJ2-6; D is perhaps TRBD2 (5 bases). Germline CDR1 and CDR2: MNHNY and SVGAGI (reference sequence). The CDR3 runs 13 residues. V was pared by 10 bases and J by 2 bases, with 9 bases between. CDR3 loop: CATEGTGANVLTF. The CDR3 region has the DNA TGTGCCACCGAGGGTACTGGGGCCAACGTCCTGACTTTC.

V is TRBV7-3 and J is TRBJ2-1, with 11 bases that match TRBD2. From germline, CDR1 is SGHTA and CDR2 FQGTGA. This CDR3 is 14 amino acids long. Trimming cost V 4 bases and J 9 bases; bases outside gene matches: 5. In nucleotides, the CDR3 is TGTGCCAGCAGCTCACTTGGACTAGCGGGTGAGCAGTTCTTC. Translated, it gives CASSSLGLAGEQFF.

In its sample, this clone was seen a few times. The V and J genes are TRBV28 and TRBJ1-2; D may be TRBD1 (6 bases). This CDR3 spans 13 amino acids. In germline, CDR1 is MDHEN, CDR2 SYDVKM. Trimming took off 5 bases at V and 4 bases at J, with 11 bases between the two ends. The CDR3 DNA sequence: TGTGCCAGCAGTCACAGGGCCAGCTATGGCTACACCTTC. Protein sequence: CASSHRASYGYTF.

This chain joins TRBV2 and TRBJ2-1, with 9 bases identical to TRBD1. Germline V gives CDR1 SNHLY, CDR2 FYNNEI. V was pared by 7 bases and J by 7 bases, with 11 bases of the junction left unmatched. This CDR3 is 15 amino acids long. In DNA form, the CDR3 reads TGTGCCAGCATTGCTTTGGGACAGGGTGAAAATGAGCAGTTCTTC. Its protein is CASIALGQGENEQFF.

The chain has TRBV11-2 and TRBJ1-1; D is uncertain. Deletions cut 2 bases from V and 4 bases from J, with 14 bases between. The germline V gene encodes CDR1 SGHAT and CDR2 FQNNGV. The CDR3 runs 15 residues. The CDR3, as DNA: TGTGCCAGCAGCTTAAGTGCCGGTCTGCTCACTGAAGCTTTCTTT. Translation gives CASSLSAGLLTEAFF.

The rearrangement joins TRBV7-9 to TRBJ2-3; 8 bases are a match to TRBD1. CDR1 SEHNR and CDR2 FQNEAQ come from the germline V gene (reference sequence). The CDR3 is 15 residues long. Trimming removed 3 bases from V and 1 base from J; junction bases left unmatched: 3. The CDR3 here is CASSFGQGGTDTQYF. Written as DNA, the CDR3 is TGTGCCAGCAGCTTCGGACAGGGTGGCACAGATACGCAGTATTTT. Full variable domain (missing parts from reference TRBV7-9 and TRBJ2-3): DTGVSQNPRHKITKRGQNVTFRCDPISEHNRLYWYRQTLGQGPEFLTYFQNEAQLEKSRLLSDRFSAERPKGSFSTLEIQRTEQGDSAMYLCASSFGQGGTDTQYFGPGTRLTVL.

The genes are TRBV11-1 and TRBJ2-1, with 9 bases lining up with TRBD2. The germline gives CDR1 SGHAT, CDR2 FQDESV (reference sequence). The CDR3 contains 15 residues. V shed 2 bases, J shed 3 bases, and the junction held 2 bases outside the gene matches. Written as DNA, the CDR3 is TGTGCCAGCAGCTTATATAGCGGGAGCTACAATGAGCAGTTCTTC. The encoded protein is CASSLYSGSYNEQFF.

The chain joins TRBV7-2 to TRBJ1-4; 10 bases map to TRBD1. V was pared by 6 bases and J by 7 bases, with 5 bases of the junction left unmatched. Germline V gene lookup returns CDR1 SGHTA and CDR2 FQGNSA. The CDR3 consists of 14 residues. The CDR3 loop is CASSSGTGVEKLFF. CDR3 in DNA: TGTGCCAGCAGTTCCGGGACAGGGGTTGAAAAACTGTTTTTT.

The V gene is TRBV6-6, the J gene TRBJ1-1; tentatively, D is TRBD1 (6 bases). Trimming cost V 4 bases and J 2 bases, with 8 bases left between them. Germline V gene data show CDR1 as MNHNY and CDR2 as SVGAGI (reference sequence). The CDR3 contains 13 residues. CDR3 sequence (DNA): TGTGCCAGCAGTTCAGGGGTAAACACTGAAGCTTTCTTT. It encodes CASSSGVNTEAFF.

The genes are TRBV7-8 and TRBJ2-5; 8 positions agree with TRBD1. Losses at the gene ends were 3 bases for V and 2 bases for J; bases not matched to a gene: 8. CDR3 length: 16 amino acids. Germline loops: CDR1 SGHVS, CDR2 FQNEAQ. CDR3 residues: CASSFFQGALQETQYF. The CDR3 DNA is TGTGCCAGCAGCTTTTTTCAGGGGGCTTTACAAGAGACCCAGTACTTC.